This TCR beta chain originates from a study of cytomegalovirus exposure and HLA in healthy donors (TCRdb year 2017). Broadly, across the study: An earlier analysis of more than 550 of the donors reported around 280 Gb of sequence data and 117 million unique TCR beta sequences obtained from some 200 million T cells. About 310 gigabases of sequencing data and 78 million or so unique TCR sequences were included in an early release covering around 650 HLA-typed donors. The genetic ancestry cluster associated with self-reported Caucasian donors included about four fifths of the 300 to 450 genotyped donors. The study aimed to test whether cataloging public T cell receptors could reveal signatures of past pathogen exposure. The study used immunosequencing to profile the T cell repertoires of some 600 subjects and linked those repertoires to cytomegalovirus serostatus. A separate validation cohort of roughly 120 different subjects was used in addition to the roughly 720-subject first cohort. To predict cytomegalovirus infection status, the study combined high-throughput TCR immunosequencing, statistical association of individual TCRs with disease status, and machine learning. A later analysis re-examined previously published TCR beta repertoires from just over 650 donors and added high-resolution HLA genotyping to investigate patterns of TCR occurrence. Rather than drawing on any new phenotypic data, the later analysis identified candidate immune exposures from TCR beta sequences and the way those sequences occurred across donors. To decide whether each TCR beta V gene segment behaved as functional or pseudogenic, an earlier analysis of 587 of the donors relied on high-throughput TCR beta sequencing. Donor age, sex, ethnicity and CMV serostatus were compiled alongside the repertoire data. Genome-wide SNP genotypes for about 60% of the roughly 670 donors were used in a later genetic analysis, which treated that subset as a discovery cohort. Every repertoire in the discovery cohort had been generated on one and the same sequencing platform. HLA typing covered class I and class II loci at four-digit resolution. Typing coverage differed by locus: A, B, C, DRB1 and DQB1 were typed in roughly 629-640 donors, DQA1 in roughly 510, DPA1 in around 610, and DPB1 in around 440. A few DR-DQ haplotypes were handled as single units for association and clustering because linkage in the cohort was strong. Among over 350 genotyped donors of the cohort, an average of approximately 240,000 unique TCR beta nucleotide sequences were sequenced per donor, approximately 20% of them non-productive. Overall study results and their limits: Three of the identified cytomegalovirus-associated TCR beta chains were confirmed in vitro to be specific for cytomegalovirus antigens. A later analysis reported that several top co-occurrence clusters appeared linked to parvovirus B19, influenza, CMV and Epstein-Barr virus. Compared with the roughly 710-donor mean, donors in an Asian-associated ancestry cluster had fewer N-insertions in productive TCRs, according to a later genetic analysis. In the study, 164 TCR beta chains were listed as associated with cytomegalovirus. At a false discovery rate of 0.05, a later analysis linked 16,951 TCR beta sequences to specific HLA alleles. Correlated functional status among segregating V segments might reflect linkage disequilibrium, but an unknown experimental factor could not be ruled out. While some public TCRs were present in many individuals, most TCR sequences turned up only very rarely across donors. In a later analysis, the rate of TCR association differed among HLA loci, with DRB1 alleles having the most associated TCRs and HLA-C alleles having the fewest. The presence/absence analyses assumed that sequencing depth was roughly uniform across donors, and that assumption may not be true. The authors suggested that the approach could potentially be generalized to other disease states and immunological phenotypes. A further reported finding was that TCR beta sequences accurately predicted the HLA-A and HLA-B alleles for most subjects in the first cohort. Because HLA typing was unavailable for some donors at each locus, only the typed subset was used in association tests. In an earlier analysis of approximately 590 of the donors, most TCR beta V segments were observed in productive rearrangements about 87% or about 30% of the time, broadly matching IMGT annotations. Cytomegalovirus status was reported to be diagnosed by the classifier with high specificity and sensitivity in both the original and validation cohorts. The 87-base-pair reads could not distinguish some IMGT-functional V segments, including TRBV6-2 and TRBV6-3, so those segments were excluded. Because counts were too low, roughly 17 rarely observed V segments, including chromosome 9 orphons, were left out of the earlier analysis of 587 of the donors. A group of highly shared sequence variants was considered likely to be a technical artifact of the sequencing pipeline. In a later analysis, HLA-associated TCR beta chains were found to be more clonally expanded and to have lower generation probabilities than equally common non-associated chains. Immune exposure information for the cohort was limited to CMV serostatus. This cohort had only TCR beta chains sequenced, and the lack of alpha or paired-chain data limited which features could be detected. Strong co-occurrence of HLA alleles, especially DR and DQ, made assigning TCR associations to individual alleles difficult. V-gene and J-gene trimming of TCR beta chains was associated with a missense DCLRE1C variant in a later genetic analysis, and the association was replicated in an independent cohort. A later analysis found that most CMV-associated TCR beta chains appeared HLA-restricted, with HLA associations seemingly driven largely by CMV exposure.

The cohort comprised 670 or so healthy bone marrow donors. At the time of sampling, all cohort members were nominally healthy, though unrecorded immune exposures were likely present. The donor tested CMV seronegative and was one of the 352 seronegative cohort members. Every donor gave a peripheral blood sample, and the peripheral blood mononuclear cells from that sample were used for TCR beta sequencing. The Qiagen DNeasy Blood Extraction Kit was used to extract genomic DNA from the blood cell samples. For this clone: No cognate antigen has been identified for it. No much larger clone is present one base from it, and per-base qualities are unavailable.

Library prep was done by the immunoSEQ multiplex PCR assay. For the multiplex PCR, a mixture combining 60 forward primers for TCR Vbeta segments and 13 reverse primers for TCR Jbeta segments was used. Amplification of the CDR3 region of rearranged TCR beta genes was performed with a multiplex PCR assay on genomic DNA. The Illumina HiSeq System was used to sequence the amplified TCR beta libraries as 87-base-pair reads. On the authors' methods: A later analysis counted approximately 84 million unique TCR beta chains across the 600 to 850 repertoires, and approximately 11 million of these chains were shared by at least two donors. Raw reads were error-corrected and collapsed into unique sequences by a nearest-neighbor algorithm in which closely related sequences were merged to remove PCR and sequencing errors. Alignment of CDR3 sequences to IMGT reference sequences was used to assign V, D and J gene segments. For a sequence to be retained, a match of at least six nucleotides to both a V gene segment and a J gene segment was required. A rearrangement counted as productive if the CDR3 had no stop codons and remained in frame with V and J, and every other rearrangement counted as non-productive. Following IMGT convention, CDR3 was defined as the stretch from the second conserved V-encoded cysteine up to the conserved J-encoded phenylalanine. In an earlier analysis of roughly 610 of the donors, sequences lacking an unambiguous match to a single V gene segment were excluded. An earlier analysis of 587 of the donors called V segments functional above 56.7% productive rearrangements and segregating when the between-donor standard deviation exceeded 5%. To diagnose cytomegalovirus status from the catalog of TCR beta chain sequences, a statistical classification framework was built. In a later analysis, TCR nucleotide sequences were compared against IMGT/GENE-DB human TR gene sequences so that V and J genes could be assigned. A later analysis assigned CDR3 sequences and most-parsimonious VDJ recombination scenarios with the TCRdist pipeline. In a later analysis, every TCR beta chain was defined by the combination of its CDR3 amino acid sequence and its V-gene family, and reads without a unique V-gene family were dropped. A later analysis removed 600 or so highly shared, low-generation-probability nucleotide sequences to deal with suspected cross-contamination and a sequencing artifact. In a later analysis, a clonal expansion index for each public chain was calculated from normalized within-repertoire ranks of inferred template counts. Generation probabilities in a later analysis came from a VDJ recombination model fitted to out-of-frame rearrangements, and those results were checked against IGoR. In a later analysis, TCR-TCR, TCR-HLA and TCR-CMV co-occurrence was scored with hypergeometric tests, and a repertoire-size bias correction was applied to TCR pairs. In a later analysis, false discovery rates were estimated by permuting HLA or CMV assignments 20 times. A later analysis grouped co-occurring TCRs with DBSCAN, adding TCRdist sequence similarity when clustering within HLA-allele-positive subsets. For co-occurrence clustering, repertoires with fewer than 30,000 or more than 120,000 public chains were excluded, along with several repertoires with anomalous nucleotide sharing. The source is immuneACCESS, and TCRdb retained only in-frame sequences with V and J called. Part of the clones is not carried over; for the studies checked, unresolved V genes explain less than half of this, and the remainder is unexplained. V and J calls and clone size are those listed in that table; D and trimming were worked out from the DNA. A total of hundreds of thousands of clones appear in this sample, around 78% of them only once. The ten largest make up about 0.5% of the sample.

From the cysteine up to the phenylalanine, the CDR3 has a length of 14 residues. CDR3 DNA is the only sequence kept; it has 42 bases, read in frame from the first base. As encoded in the germline V gene, CDR1 is SGDLS while CDR2 is YYNGEE. Relative to germline, V is 3 bases shorter and J is 0 bases shorter, with 10 bases between their ends. This sequence uses TRBV9 and TRBJ2-7; no D gene call is confident. The sample was PBMCs. This sequence was found in a boy younger than 18 in good health and CMV-seronegative. The sequenced DNA: TGTGCCAGCAGCGGAGTAAAGTCCTCCTACGAGCAGTACTTC. Its protein is CASSGVKSSYEQYF.